The text below deals with one TCR beta chain. As handled by the study authors: Estimation of nucleated cell counts relied on the amplification of reference gene primers. Using immunoSEQ multiplex PCR, the repertoire was profiled, and TCRdb retains in-frame clones only, with some absent. That table is the source of V, J and clone size, and D and trimming were worked out from the DNA. The sample includes 150,000 to 160,000 clones, roughly 80% of them seen just once. The sample belongs to a study of blood T cell repertoires in COVID-19. About the study: The cDNA or gDNA used as material had been derived from T cells, B-cell-depleted T cells, or PBMCs.

Germline V gene sequence: CDR1 MNHEY, CDR2 SVGEGT. Trimming stripped 4 bases from V and 6 bases from J, with 16 bases between. The CDR3 extends over 14 amino acids. This clonotype originated in an older man with acute or convalescent COVID-19. The sequenced sample was peripheral blood. The chain has TRBV6-2 or TRBV6-3 and TRBJ2-7; weak D call: TRBD1 (6 bases). CDR3: CASSWGRGDFEQYF. The CDR3 nucleotides read TGTGCCAGCAGTTGGGGCAGGGGCGACTTCGAGCAGTACTTC.